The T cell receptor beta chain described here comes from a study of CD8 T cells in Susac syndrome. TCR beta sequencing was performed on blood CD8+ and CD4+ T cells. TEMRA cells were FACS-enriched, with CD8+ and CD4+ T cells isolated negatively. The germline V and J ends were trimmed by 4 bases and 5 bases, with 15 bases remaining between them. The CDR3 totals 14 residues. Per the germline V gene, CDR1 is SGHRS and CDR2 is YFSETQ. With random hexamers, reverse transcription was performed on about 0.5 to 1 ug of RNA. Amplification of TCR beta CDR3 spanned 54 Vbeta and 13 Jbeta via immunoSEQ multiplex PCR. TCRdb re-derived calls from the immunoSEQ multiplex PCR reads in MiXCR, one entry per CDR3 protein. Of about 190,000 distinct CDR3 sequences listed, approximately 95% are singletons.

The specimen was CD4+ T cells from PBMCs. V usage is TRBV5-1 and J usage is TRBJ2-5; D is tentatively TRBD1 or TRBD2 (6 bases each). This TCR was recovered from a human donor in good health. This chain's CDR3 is CASSEGGQSETQYF. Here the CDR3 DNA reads TGCGCCAGCAGCGAGGGAGGACAGAGCGAGACCCAGTACTTC.